The sequence of this TCR beta chain was determined in a study of blood T cells in healthy people across ages. About the research overall: About one barcoded beta molecule per two T cells was the capture yield of template switching. Broader study findings: More naive CD4+ cells and higher diversity were found in long-lived than in aged donors. Naive and antigen-experienced cells could not be conclusively compared, given unsorted PBMCs.

The CDR3 spans 15 residues. V lost 4 bases, J lost 6 bases, and 17 bases lay in between. Next came a second PCR, run for about 7 to 11 cycles, which used a sample-barcoded 5' primer along with a J-beta primer mix. No fewer than 2.5 million CDR3-containing paired-end reads came from each sample. TCRdb reprocessed the 5' RACE reads via MiXCR and lists one record per CDR3 protein. The sample lists about 770,000 distinct CDR3 sequences, 40% to 50% occurring once. Remarks on this clonotype: Its matching antigen is unknown.

Sequenced sample: blood. The TCR originated in a man in his 60s in good health. This sequence joins TRBV12-3 or TRBV12-4 and TRBJ2-3; tentative D call: TRBD1 (7 bases). CDR3 DNA sequence: TGTGCCAGCAGTTCGGCAGGGGGGTGGGGGGATACGCAGTATTTT. It encodes CASSSAGGWGDTQYF.